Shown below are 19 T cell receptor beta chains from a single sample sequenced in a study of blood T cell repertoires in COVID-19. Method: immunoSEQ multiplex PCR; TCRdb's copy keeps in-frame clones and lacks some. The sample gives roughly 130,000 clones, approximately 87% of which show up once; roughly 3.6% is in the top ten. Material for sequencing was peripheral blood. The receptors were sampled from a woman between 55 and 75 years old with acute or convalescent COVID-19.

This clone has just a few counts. This chain's CDR3 is CASSIVGLAGGLETQYF. In DNA, the CDR3 is TGTGCCAGTAGTATCGTGGGACTAGCGGGAGGATTGGAGACCCAGTACTTC. V and J are TRBV19 and TRBJ2-5, with 15 bases that match TRBD2. With V trimmed by 3 bases and J by 5 bases, 7 bases remained unmatched. Germline V gene sequence: CDR1 LNHDA, CDR2 SQIVND (reference sequence). The CDR3 consists of 17 residues. Full variable domain (outside the CDR3, taken from reference TRBV19 and TRBJ2-5): DGGITQSPKYLFRKEGQNVTLSCEQNLNHDAMYWYRQDPGQGLRLIYYSQIVNDFQKGDIAEGYSVSREKKESFPLTVTSAQKNPTAFYLCASSIVGLAGGLETQYFGPGTRLLVL.

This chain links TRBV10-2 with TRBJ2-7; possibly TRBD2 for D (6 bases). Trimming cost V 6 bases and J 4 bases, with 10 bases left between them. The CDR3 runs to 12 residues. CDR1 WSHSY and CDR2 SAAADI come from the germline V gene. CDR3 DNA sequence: TGCGCCAGCAGCGGGAGCGGGTACGAGCAGTACTTC. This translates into CASSGSGYEQYF.

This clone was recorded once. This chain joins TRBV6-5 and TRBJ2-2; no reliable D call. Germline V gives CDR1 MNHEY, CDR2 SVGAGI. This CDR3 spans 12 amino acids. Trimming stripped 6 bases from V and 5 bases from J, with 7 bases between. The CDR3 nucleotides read TGTGCCAGCAGCTTAACTACCGGGGAGCTGTTTTTT. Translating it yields CASSLTTGELFF.

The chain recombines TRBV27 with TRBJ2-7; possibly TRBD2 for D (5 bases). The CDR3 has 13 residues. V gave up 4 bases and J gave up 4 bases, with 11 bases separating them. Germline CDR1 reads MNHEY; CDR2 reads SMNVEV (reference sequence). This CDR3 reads CASSSRGSYEQYF. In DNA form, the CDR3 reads TGTGCCAGCAGTTCTCGGGGATCTTACGAGCAGTACTTC.

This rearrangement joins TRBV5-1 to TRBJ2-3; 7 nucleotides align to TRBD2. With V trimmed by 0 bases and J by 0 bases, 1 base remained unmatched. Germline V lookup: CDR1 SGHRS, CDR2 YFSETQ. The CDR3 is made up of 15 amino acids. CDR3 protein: CASSLERGSTDTQYF. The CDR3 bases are TGCGCCAGCAGCTTGGAGCGGGGCAGCACAGATACGCAGTATTTT.

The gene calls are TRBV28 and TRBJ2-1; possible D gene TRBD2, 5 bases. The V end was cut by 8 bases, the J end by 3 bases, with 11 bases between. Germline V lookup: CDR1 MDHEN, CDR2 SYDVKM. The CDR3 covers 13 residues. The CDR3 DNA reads TGTGCCAGCTGGCGGGCCCACTACAATGAGCAGTTCTTC. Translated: CASWRAHYNEQFF.

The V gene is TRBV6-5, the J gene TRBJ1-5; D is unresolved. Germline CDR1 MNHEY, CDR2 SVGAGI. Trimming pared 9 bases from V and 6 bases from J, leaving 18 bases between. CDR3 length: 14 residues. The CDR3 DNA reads TGTGCCAGTCTCCGCCCCGCTGGAGGTCAGCCCCAGCATTTT. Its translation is CASLRPAGGQPQHF.

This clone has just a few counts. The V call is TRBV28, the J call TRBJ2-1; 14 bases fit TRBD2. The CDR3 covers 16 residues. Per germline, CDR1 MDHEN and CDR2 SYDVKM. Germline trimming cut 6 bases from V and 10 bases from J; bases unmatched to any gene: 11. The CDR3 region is CASRDTGLAGVREQFF. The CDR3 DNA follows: TGTGCCAGCAGAGACACGGGACTAGCGGGAGTCAGGGAGCAGTTCTTC.

The chain's CDR3 is CASSLPDRTNTEAFF. The CDR3 DNA is TGTGCCAGTAGCTTGCCTGACAGAACGAACACTGAAGCTTTCTTT. The V and J genes are TRBV19 and TRBJ1-1; tentatively, D is TRBD1 (5 bases). The CDR3 runs 15 residues. The V end was cut by 6 bases, the J end by 1 base, with 15 bases between. CDR1 is LNHDA, CDR2 SQIVND, per germline (reference sequence).

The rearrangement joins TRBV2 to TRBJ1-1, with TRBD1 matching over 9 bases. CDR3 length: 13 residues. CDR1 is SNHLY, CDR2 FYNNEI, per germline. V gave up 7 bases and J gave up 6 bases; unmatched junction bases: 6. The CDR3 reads CASTRDRVAEAFF. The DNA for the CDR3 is TGTGCCAGCACCCGGGACAGGGTGGCTGAAGCTTTCTTT.

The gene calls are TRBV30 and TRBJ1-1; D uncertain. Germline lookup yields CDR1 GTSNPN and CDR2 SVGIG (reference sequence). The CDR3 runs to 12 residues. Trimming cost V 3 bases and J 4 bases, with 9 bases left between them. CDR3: CAWREGGTEAFF. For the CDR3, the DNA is TGTGCCTGGAGAGAGGGAGGCACTGAAGCTTTCTTT. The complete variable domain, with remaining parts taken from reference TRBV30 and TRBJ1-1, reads SQTIHQWPATLVQPVGSPLSLECTVEGTSNPNLYWYRQAAGRGLQLLFYSVGIGQISSEVPQNLSASRPQDRQFILSSKKLLLSDSGFYLCAWREGGTEAFFGQGTRLTVV.

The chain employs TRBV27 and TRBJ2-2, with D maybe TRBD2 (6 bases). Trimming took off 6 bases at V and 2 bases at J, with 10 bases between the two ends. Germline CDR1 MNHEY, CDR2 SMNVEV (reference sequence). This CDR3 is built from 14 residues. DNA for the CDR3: TGTGCCAGCAGCGGGACTTCCAACACCGGGGAGCTGTTTTTT. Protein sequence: CASSGTSNTGELFF.

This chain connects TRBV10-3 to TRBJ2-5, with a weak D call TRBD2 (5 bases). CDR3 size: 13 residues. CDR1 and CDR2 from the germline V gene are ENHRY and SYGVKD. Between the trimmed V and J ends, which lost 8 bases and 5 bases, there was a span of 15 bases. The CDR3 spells CAISTPRRETQYF. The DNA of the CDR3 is TGTGCCATCTCCACACCCCGGAGGGAGACCCAGTACTTC.

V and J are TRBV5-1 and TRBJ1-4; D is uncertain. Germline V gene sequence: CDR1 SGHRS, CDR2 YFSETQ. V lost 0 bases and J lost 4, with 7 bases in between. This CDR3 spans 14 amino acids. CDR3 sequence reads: CASSLDGINEKLFF. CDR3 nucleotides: TGCGCCAGCAGCTTGGACGGGATTAATGAAAAACTGTTTTTT.

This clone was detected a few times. CDR3 sequence reads: CASSDRVETQYF. CDR3 bases: TGTGCCAGCTCGGACAGGGTAGAGACCCAGTACTTC. The rearrangement joins TRBV6-5 to TRBJ2-5; 8 bases are shared with TRBD1. The CDR3 sequence is 12 residues long. V lost 8 bases and J lost 4; bases outside the gene matches: 3. Looked up from germline, CDR1 is MNHEY and CDR2 is SVGAGI.

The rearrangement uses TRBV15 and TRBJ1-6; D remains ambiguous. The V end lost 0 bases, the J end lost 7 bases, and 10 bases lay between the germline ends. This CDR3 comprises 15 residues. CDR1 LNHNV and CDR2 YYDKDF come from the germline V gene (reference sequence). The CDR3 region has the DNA TGTGCCACCAGCAGAGATGGCGCCAGGAATTCACCCCTCCACTTT. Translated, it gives CATSRDGARNSPLHF. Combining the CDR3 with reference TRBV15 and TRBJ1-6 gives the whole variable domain DAMVIQNPRYQVTQFGKPVTLSCSQTLNHNVMYWYQQKSSQAPKLLFHYYDKDFNNEADTPDNFQSRRPNTSFCFLDIRSPGLGDTAMYLCATSRDGARNSPLHFGNGTRLTVT.

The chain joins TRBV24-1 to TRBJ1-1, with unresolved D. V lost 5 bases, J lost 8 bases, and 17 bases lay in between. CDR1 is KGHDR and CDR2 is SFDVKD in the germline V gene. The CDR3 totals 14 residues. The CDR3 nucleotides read TGTGCCACCAGTGGGCCGGGTCAATTTGCGGAAGCTTTCTTT. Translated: CATSGPGQFAEAFF.

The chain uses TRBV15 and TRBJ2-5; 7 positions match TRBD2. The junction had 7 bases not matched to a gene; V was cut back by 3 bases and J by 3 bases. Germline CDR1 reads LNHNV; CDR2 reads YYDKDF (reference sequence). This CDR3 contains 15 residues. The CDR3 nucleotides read TGTGCCACCAGCAGTTATGCGGGAGTGGAAGAGACCCAGTACTTC. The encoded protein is CATSSYAGVEETQYF.

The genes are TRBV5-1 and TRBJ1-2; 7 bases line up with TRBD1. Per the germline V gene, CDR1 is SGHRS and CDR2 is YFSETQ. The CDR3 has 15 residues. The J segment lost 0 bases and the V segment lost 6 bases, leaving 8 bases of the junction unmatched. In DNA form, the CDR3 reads TGCGCCAGCAATCCGGGTACAGGGGCTAACTATGGCTACACCTTC. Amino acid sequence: CASNPGTGANYGYTF.